This T cell receptor beta chain was documented in a study of shared clonotypes between healthy human individuals. The V gene's germline CDR1 is MNHNY and CDR2 SVGAGI (reference sequence). This CDR3 comprises 15 residues. The V gene lost 8 bases and the J gene lost 3 bases, with 20 bases spanning the gap. Method: immunoSEQ multiplex PCR; TCRdb's copy keeps in-frame clones and lacks some. The sample holds some 2,000,000 clones, 90% to 96% seen once. A remark on this clone: Within the sample, other DNA sequences also encode this same CDR3.

The clonotype comes from a young man in good health. The sample comprised naive CD4+ T cells sorted from blood. Indicated subset: CD45RA+ positively selected. This chain joins TRBV6-6 and TRBJ2-7; possibly TRBD1 for D (8 bases). In DNA, the CDR3 is TGTGCCAGCTCTGCCAGCGGGACAGGAGTCTACGAGCAGTACTTC. Protein product: CASSASGTGVYEQYF.